The next 21 T cell receptor beta chains were all read from a single sample in a study of cytomegalovirus exposure and HLA in healthy donors (dated by TCRdb to 2015 to 2018). Library prep was done by the immunoSEQ multiplex PCR assay. The multiplex PCR relied on a mix of 60 forward primers for TCR Vbeta segments and 13 reverse primers for TCR Jbeta segments. The table was pulled from immuneACCESS by TCRdb, which kept in-frame rearrangements only. Such tables lose some clones; where checked, under half of the loss comes from unresolved V genes, and the rest has no known cause. This sample lists under 150,000 clones; 79% were detected once. The leading ten clones occupy about 1.1% of the sample. The sequencing sample was made of PBMCs. These receptors all come from a male donor in good health and CMV-seronegative.

The J gene is TRBJ1-6, the V gene TRBV6-5; TRBD1 aligns across 12 bases. The CDR3 length is 15 residues. J gave up 10 bases and V 6 bases, and 7 bases lay outside the gene matches. The germline gives CDR1 MNHEY, CDR2 SVGAGI. CDR3 coding DNA: TGTGCCAGCAGGAACACCGGGACAGGGGGCTCACCCCTCCACTTT. As protein: CASRNTGTGGSPLHF.

This sequence joins TRBV7-9 and TRBJ2-3, with TRBD2 matching 12 bases. V trimming: 5 bases; J trimming: 1 base; junction bases outside the gene matches: 4. This CDR3 is built from 16 residues. CDR1 and CDR2 (germline): SEHNR, FQNEAQ (reference sequence). CDR3 in amino acids: CASSPRTSGGTDTQYF. The CDR3 region has the DNA TGTGCCAGCAGCCCAAGGACTAGCGGGGGCACAGATACGCAGTATTTT.

This clone has more than one count but fewer than ten. The CDR3 DNA follows: TGTGCCAGCAGTCGGAACAGACAGGTCCCTGAAGCTTTCTTT. This encodes CASSRNRQVPEAFF. This sequence joins TRBV6-1 and TRBJ1-1; weak D call: TRBD1 (6 bases). The V and J ends lost 5 bases and 6 bases respectively, with 16 bases between them. The CDR3 loop spans 14 amino acids. Germline values: CDR1 MNHNS, CDR2 SASEGT.

This sequence joins TRBV7-2 and TRBJ2-1; TRBD2 agrees at 11 bases. V lost 3 bases and J lost 8; bases outside the gene matches: 6. CDR3 length equals 15 residues. Germline CDR1 is SGHTA and CDR2 is FQGNSA. As DNA, the CDR3 is TGTGCCAGCAGCTTCGCTAGCGGGGGGCCGGATGAGCAGTTCTTC. Amino acids: CASSFASGGPDEQFF.

The gene calls are TRBV29-1 and TRBJ2-3; 10 positions match TRBD2. The CDR3 is made up of 15 amino acids. Germline CDR1 is SQVTM and CDR2 is ANQGSEA. Losses at the gene ends were 5 bases for V and 0 bases for J; bases not matched to a gene: 5. The CDR3 reads CSVLAGVTSTDTQYF. DNA of the CDR3: TGCAGCGTTCTAGCGGGGGTCACTAGCACAGATACGCAGTATTTT.

The V gene is TRBV7-8, the J gene TRBJ2-5; TRBD2 matches at 12 bases. The last part of the DNA fits TRBJ2-7 better; the J call may be wrong. Looked up from germline, CDR1 is SGHVS and CDR2 is FQNEAQ. The CDR3 is made up of 16 amino acids. This CDR3 is CASSEGLAGASYEQYF. For the CDR3, the DNA is TGTGCCAGCAGCGAGGGACTAGCGGGTGCGTCCTACGAGCAGTACTTC.

This clone appeared a few times. CDR3 sequence (DNA): TGTGCCAGCCGACAGGAAAGCACCATATATTTT. It yields the protein CASRQESTIYF. The chain employs TRBV6-5 and TRBJ1-3, with D maybe TRBD1 (6 bases). The CDR3 is 11 residues long. In germline, CDR1 is MNHEY, CDR2 SVGAGI. V was trimmed by 8 bases and J by 9 bases, leaving 11 bases between them.

V usage is TRBV6-1 and J usage is TRBJ2-7; D is undetermined. Germline loops: CDR1 MNHNS, CDR2 SASEGT. The CDR3 length is 15 residues. Trimming took off 6 bases at V and 1 base at J, with 16 bases between the two ends. The CDR3 DNA sequence: TGTGCCAGCAGATCAACGCCTGCAGCGTCCTACGAGCAGTACTTC. Amino acids: CASRSTPAASYEQYF.

This sequence joins TRBV2 and TRBJ2-3; 7 nucleotides agree with TRBD1. CDR3 size: 13 residues. J lost 5 bases, V lost 8 bases, and 7 bases had no gene match. The V gene's germline CDR1 is SNHLY and CDR2 FYNNEI. The CDR3 reads CASGDRDRDTQYF. The CDR3, as DNA: TGTGCCAGCGGCGACAGGGATAGAGATACGCAGTATTTT.

A few counts support this clone. The same CDR3 can be traced to other DNA sequences in this sample. The chain links TRBV4-1 to TRBJ1-1; perhaps TRBD1 as D (5 bases). The CDR3 is 15 residues long. V shed 0 bases and J shed 0 bases, with 8 bases lying between them. Germline assignment: CDR1 MGHRA and CDR2 YSYEKL. The CDR3 protein is CASSQDLRVNTEAFF. As DNA, the CDR3 is TGCGCCAGCAGCCAAGACCTCAGGGTGAACACTGAAGCTTTCTTT.

CDR3 amino acids: CASSYSSGQGTETQYF. CDR3 DNA: TGTGCCAGCAGTTACTCGTCCGGACAGGGGACAGAGACCCAGTACTTC. The genes are TRBV6-5 and TRBJ2-5, with 9 nucleotides matching TRBD1. The CDR3 contains 16 residues. Looked up from germline, CDR1 is MNHEY and CDR2 is SVGAGI. Trimming cost V 0 bases and J 4 bases; bases outside gene matches: 6.

This clone was observed a handful of times. The CDR3 DNA follows: TGTGCCAGCAGCCCGACGGACCGGGGCCAAGAGACCCAGTACTTC. Residues: CASSPTDRGQETQYF. The chain carries TRBV21-1 and TRBJ2-5; whether TRBD2, the table's D call, matches the DNA was not checked. TRBV21-1 is an annotated pseudogene. The CDR3 consists of 15 residues.

V and J are TRBV7-2 and TRBJ2-7; 12 bases align to TRBD1. CDR1 is SGHTA, CDR2 FQGNSA, per germline. The CDR3 contains 14 residues. The ends lost 5 bases at V and 4 bases at J; junction bases unmatched: 3. The CDR3 DNA sequence: TGTGCCAGCAGCCCGGGACAGGGGGCATACGAGCAGTACTTC. It translates to CASSPGQGAYEQYF.

The chain combines TRBV9 with TRBJ2-5; TRBD2 matches 8 bases. Germline V lookup: CDR1 SGDLS, CDR2 YYNGEE. The trim removed 0 bases at V and 0 bases at J, leaving 1 base unmatched. The CDR3 length is 15 residues. CDR3 protein: CASSVDGGDQETQYF. Here the CDR3 DNA reads TGTGCCAGCAGCGTAGACGGGGGGGACCAAGAGACCCAGTACTTC.

This clone occurred a few times. V is TRBV4-3 and J is TRBJ2-2, with TRBD2 matching over 9 bases. With V trimmed by 4 bases and J by 0 bases, 6 bases remained unmatched. CDR1 LGHNA and CDR2 YSLEER come from the germline V gene. The CDR3 extends over 17 amino acids. CDR3 bases: TGCGCCAGCAGCCTGACAGCGGGGGGTTCGAACACCGGGGAGCTGTTTTTT. Translation: CASSLTAGGSNTGELFF.

V and J are TRBV6-5 and TRBJ1-1, with unresolved D. Germline V gene lookup returns CDR1 MNHEY and CDR2 SVGAGI. Trimming pared 0 bases from V and 5 bases from J, leaving 10 bases between. This CDR3 spans 14 amino acids. The chain's CDR3 is CASSYSRGQTEAFF. The CDR3 DNA is TGTGCCAGCAGTTACTCGAGAGGGCAGACTGAAGCTTTCTTT.

The V gene is TRBV7-9, the J gene TRBJ2-5; TRBD2 matches at 8 bases. This CDR3 spans 17 amino acids. The ends lost 1 base at V and 0 bases at J; junction bases unmatched: 7. Germline-derived CDR1 and CDR2 are SEHNR and FQNEAQ (reference sequence). For the CDR3, the DNA is TGTGCCAGCAGCTTAGTGCGGGGGGACCCCGACCAAGAGACCCAGTACTTC. This translates into CASSLVRGDPDQETQYF. The whole variable domain, filled in from reference TRBV7-9 and TRBJ2-5, reads DTGVSQNPRHKITKRGQNVTFRCDPISEHNRLYWYRQTLGQGPEFLTYFQNEAQLEKSRLLSDRFSAERPKGSFSTLEIQRTEQGDSAMYLCASSLVRGDPDQETQYFGPGTRLLVL.

The J gene is TRBJ2-1, the V gene TRBV2, with 12 bases aligning to TRBD2. The germline V gene has CDR1 SNHLY and CDR2 FYNNEI. This CDR3 spans 17 amino acids. J gave up 8 bases and V 0 bases, and 8 bases lay outside the gene matches. The CDR3 coding sequence is TGTGCCAGCAGTGAAGCTCCTACTAGCGGGGGGCGGGATGAGCAGTTCTTC. This codes for CASSEAPTSGGRDEQFF. Filled out from reference TRBV2 and TRBJ2-1, the complete variable domain reads EPEVTQTPSHQVTQMGQEVILRCVPISNHLYFYWYRQILGQKVEFLVSFYNNEISEKSEIFDDQFSVERPDGSNFTLKIRSTKLEDSAMYFCASSEAPTSGGRDEQFFGPGTRLTVL.

The chain combines TRBV9 with TRBJ2-7, with a possible D match to TRBD2 (5 bases). In germline, CDR1 is SGDLS, CDR2 YYNGEE. V was clipped by 0 bases and J by 3 bases, with 10 bases between them. This CDR3 contains 14 residues. The CDR3 DNA follows: TGTGCCAGCAGCGTAGAGGTAGGGAGCTACGAGCAGTACTTC. It yields the protein CASSVEVGSYEQYF. Full variable domain (rest looked up from reference TRBV9 and TRBJ2-7): DSGVTQTPKHLITATGQRVTLRCSPRSGDLSVYWYQQSLDQGLQFLIQYYNGEERAKGNILERFSAQQFPDLHSELNLSSLELGDSALYFCASSVEVGSYEQYFGPGTRLTVT.

The chain employs TRBV5-1 and TRBJ2-7; the match to TRBD2 covers 9 bases. The CDR3 extends over 16 amino acids. CDR1 is SGHRS, CDR2 YFSETQ, per germline. V lost 0 bases to trimming and J lost 0 bases; unmatched junction nucleotides: 4. The CDR3 DNA follows: TGCGCCAGCAGCTTGGACGCGGGGGGGAGCTCCTACGAGCAGTACTTC. Translation gives CASSLDAGGSSYEQYF.

The genes are TRBV6-6 and TRBJ1-6, with 10 nucleotides matching TRBD1. Germline-derived CDR1 and CDR2 are MNHNY and SVGAGI (reference sequence). CDR3 length: 15 residues. The V gene end was trimmed by 7 bases and the J gene end by 6 bases; junction bases not matched to a gene: 6. In nucleotides, the CDR3 is TGTGCCAGCATTGACAGGGGGCAGGGTAATTCACCCCTCCACTTT. As protein: CASIDRGQGNSPLHF.